The clone carrying this T cell receptor beta chain was counted a single time. The data were obtained in a study of blood T cell repertoires in COVID-19. Repertoires were generated with immunoSEQ multiplex PCR, while TCRdb's copy carries only in-frame clones and drops some. The sample includes approximately 66,000 clones, just over 85% of them seen just once. The germline V and J ends were trimmed by 7 bases and 7 bases, with 13 bases remaining between them. This CDR3 has 12 residues. CDR1 is MDHEN and CDR2 is SYDVKM in the germline V gene. This chain connects TRBV28 to TRBJ1-2; D might be TRBD1 (5 bases). The TCR sequence derives from a man aged 50-59 years with active COVID-19. The material sequenced was peripheral blood. CDR3 in DNA: TGTGCCAGCATCTTCCCGGGGGTTGGCTACACCTTC. Its protein product is CASIFPGVGYTF.